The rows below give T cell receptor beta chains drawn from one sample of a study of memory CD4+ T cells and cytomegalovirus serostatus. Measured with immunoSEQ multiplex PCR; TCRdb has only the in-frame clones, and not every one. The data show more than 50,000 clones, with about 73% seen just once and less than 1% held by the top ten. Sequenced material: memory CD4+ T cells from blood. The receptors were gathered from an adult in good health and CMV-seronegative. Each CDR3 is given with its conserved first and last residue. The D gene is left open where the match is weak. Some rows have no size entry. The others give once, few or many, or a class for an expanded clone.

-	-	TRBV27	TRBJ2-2	TGTGCCAGCAGTTTATTCCAGGCCCAGTCGGGAGGGGAGCTGTTTTTT	CASSLFQAQSGGELFF
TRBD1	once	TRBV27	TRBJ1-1	TGTGCCAGCGGGCTGACAGGGGTGGACACTGAAGCTTTCTTT	CASGLTGVDTEAFF
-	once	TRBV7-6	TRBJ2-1	TGTGCCAGCACCGTAGGCCCCACGGGCGACAATGAGCAGTTCTTC	CASTVGPTGDNEQFF
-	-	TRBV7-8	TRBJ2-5	TGTGCCAGCAGCCCTAGGGCAGGGACGGGAGAGACCCAGTACTTC	CASSPRAGTGETQYF
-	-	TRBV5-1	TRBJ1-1	TGCGCCAGCAGCTTACGGGCCAACACTGAAGCTTTCTTT	CASSLRANTEAFF
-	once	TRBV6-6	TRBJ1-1	TGTGCCAGCGGGGCGTGGGGGGCTGAAGCTTTCTTT	CASGAWGAEAFF
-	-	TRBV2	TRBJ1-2	TGTGCCAGCATCCTAAGCGGATCGGGTGGCTACACCTTC	CASILSGSGGYTF
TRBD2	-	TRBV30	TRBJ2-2	TGTGCCTGGACCGACTCCTTAGCGGGGGGGCCAGCCGGGGAGCTGTTTTTT	CAWTDSLAGGPAGELFF
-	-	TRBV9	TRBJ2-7	TGTGCCAGCAGCGTACTCCCAGACAGAGCCTACGAGCAGTACTTC	CASSVLPDRAYEQYF
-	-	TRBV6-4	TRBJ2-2	TGTGCCAGCAGTGACGTGAACACCGGGGAGCTGTTTTTT	CASSDVNTGELFF
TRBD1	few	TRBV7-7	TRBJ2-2	TGTGCCAGCAGCCCGGACAGGGGGTCCGGGGAGCTGTTTTTT	CASSPDRGSGELFF
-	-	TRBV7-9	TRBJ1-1	TGTGCCAGCAGCTTGGCCTTGGAGCATGAAGCTTTCTTT	CASSLALEHEAFF
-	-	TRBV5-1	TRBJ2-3	TGCGCCAGCGGGGCAGGAGGGACAGATACGCAGTATTTT	CASGAGGTDTQYF
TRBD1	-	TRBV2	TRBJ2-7	TGTGCCAGCAGTGCCCGGACAGGGACCTCCTACGAGCAGTACTTC	CASSARTGTSYEQYF
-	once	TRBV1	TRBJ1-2	TGCACCAGCAGCCAAGATGGGACAGGGAGGTATGATGGCTACACCTTC	CTSSQDGTGRYDGYTF
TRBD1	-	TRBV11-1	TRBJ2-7	TGTGCCAGCAGCTACCTCGGGACAGGGACCTACGAGCAGTACTTC	CASSYLGTGTYEQYF
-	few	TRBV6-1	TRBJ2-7	TGTGCCAGCAGAACCGGGACTTCCTACGAGCAGTACTTC	CASRTGTSYEQYF
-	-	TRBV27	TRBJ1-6	TGTGCCAGCACATTCAGCTCCTATAATTCACCCCTCCACTTT	CASTFSSYNSPLHF
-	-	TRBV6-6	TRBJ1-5	TGTGCCAGCAGTTATACCAGCAATCAGCCCCAGCATTTT	CASSYTSNQPQHF
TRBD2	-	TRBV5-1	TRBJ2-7	TGCGCCAGCAGCTTGGAAGGCGGGGGGGCCTACGAGCAGTACTTC	CASSLEGGGAYEQYF
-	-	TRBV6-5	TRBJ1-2	TGTGCCAGCAGGGGGCGGAGCGGCTACACCTTC	CASRGRSGYTF
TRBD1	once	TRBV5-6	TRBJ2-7	TGTGCCAGCAGCTTGCTATGGGACAGGAACTCCTACGAGCAGTACTTC	CASSLLWDRNSYEQYF
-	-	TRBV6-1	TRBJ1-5	TGTGCCAGCAGTGAAGCTAGGGGGGTTGGCCAGCCCCAGCATTTT	CASSEARGVGQPQHF
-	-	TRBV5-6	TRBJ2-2	TGTGCCAGCAGCTTTGGAGGGGGCGACACCGGGGAGCTGTTTTTT	CASSFGGGDTGELFF
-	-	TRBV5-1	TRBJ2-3	TGCGCCAGCAGCTTGAATCTTGATATTAGCACAGATACGCAGTATTTT	CASSLNLDISTDTQYF
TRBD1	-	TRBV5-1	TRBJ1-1	TGCGCCAGCAGCTCGGGGCTACAGGGGACTGGAAATATGGCTTTCTTT	CASSSGLQGTGNMAFF
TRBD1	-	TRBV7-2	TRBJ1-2	TGTGCCAGCAGCTCCTACGTGACAGGGGACTATGGCTACACCTTC	CASSSYVTGDYGYTF
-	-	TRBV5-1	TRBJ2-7	TGCGCCAGCAGCTTGGACAGAGGTTCCTACGAGCAGTACTTC	CASSLDRGSYEQYF
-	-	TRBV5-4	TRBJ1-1	TGTGCCAGCAGCTTGGGTCAGGTCAACACTGAAGCTTTCTTT	CASSLGQVNTEAFF
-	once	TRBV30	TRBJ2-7	TGTGCCTGGATCAAATCGGCAGGGGTCTCCTACGAGCAGTACTTC	CAWIKSAGVSYEQYF
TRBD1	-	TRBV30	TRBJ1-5	TGTGCCTGGAGTCCACGGGGGACAGGGGGATATAGCAATCAGCCCCAGCATTTT	CAWSPRGTGGYSNQPQHF
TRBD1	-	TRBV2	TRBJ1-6	TGTGCCAGCAGACCCACAGGGGACGGTTACTCACCCCTCCACTTT	CASRPTGDGYSPLHF
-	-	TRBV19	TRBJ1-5	TGTGCCAGTAGTGCACAGGAGGGGTTGGGCAATCAGCCCCAGCATTTT	CASSAQEGLGNQPQHF
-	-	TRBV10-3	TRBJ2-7	TGTGCCATTGGGGAGCAGGGCAGCTCCTACGAGCAGTACTTC	CAIGEQGSSYEQYF
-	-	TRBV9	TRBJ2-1	TGTGCCAGCAGCGTATCCATCGGAACCTACAATGAGCAGTTCTTC	CASSVSIGTYNEQFF
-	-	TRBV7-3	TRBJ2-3	TGTGCCAGCAGCTTAAATCAAGATACGCAGTATTTT	CASSLNQDTQYF
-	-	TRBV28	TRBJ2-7	TGTGCCAGCGGGGCCCAGGGGTTATACGAGCAGTACTTC	CASGAQGLYEQYF
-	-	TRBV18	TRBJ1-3	TGTGCCAGCTCACCGGGAGACGGAGGCATCTCTGGAAACACCATATATTTT	CASSPGDGGISGNTIYF
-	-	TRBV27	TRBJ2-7	TGTGCCAGCAGTTTATCACCAGGGTGGGAGCAGTACTTC	CASSLSPGWEQYF
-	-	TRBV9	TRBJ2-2	TGTGCCAGCAGGTACGGTCGAAGCACCGGGGAGCTGTTTTTT	CASRYGRSTGELFF
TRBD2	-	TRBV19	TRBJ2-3	TGTGCCAGTAGTATGGTAGCGGGGGCCAACACAGATACGCAGTATTTT	CASSMVAGANTDTQYF
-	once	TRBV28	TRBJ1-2	TGTGCCAGCAGTTTATCAGGGGATGGCTACACCTTC	CASSLSGDGYTF
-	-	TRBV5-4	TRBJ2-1	TGTGCCAGCAGCCCGTTAGGGGGGGCGGACTATGAGCAGTTCTTC	CASSPLGGADYEQFF
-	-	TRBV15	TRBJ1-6	TGTGCCACCAGCAGAGATTATTCCGTGGACAGTCATAATTCACCCCTCCACTTT	CATSRDYSVDSHNSPLHF
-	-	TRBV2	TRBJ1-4	TGTGCCAGCAGTGTAGGGGTTTATGAAAAACTGTTTTTT	CASSVGVYEKLFF
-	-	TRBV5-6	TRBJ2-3	TGTGCCAGCAGCTTGTTGGGTCCAGCGATCACAGATACGCAGTATTTT	CASSLLGPAITDTQYF
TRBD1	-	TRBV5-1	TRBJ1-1	TGCGCCAGCAGCTTGGGACAGGGAGGTTACGGTGAAGCTTTCTTT	CASSLGQGGYGEAFF
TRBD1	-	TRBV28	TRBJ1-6	TGTGCCAGCAGTTCCCCGCGAGGGGGCACCTATAATTCACCCCTCCACTTT	CASSSPRGGTYNSPLHF